What follows describes a single T cell receptor beta chain. Its target is not known. The source of the sample is a study of T cell responses to AZD1222 COVID-19 vaccine. CDR1 and CDR2 from the germline V gene are LGHNA and YNFKEQ. V lost 4 bases to trimming and J lost 3 bases; unmatched junction nucleotides: 8. This CDR3 is 18 amino acids long. Study-wide points: Baseline testing showed seropositivity in only 6 or 7 AZD1222 recipients.

TCRdb's copy holds only in-frame clones and misses some; the assay was immunoSEQ multiplex PCR. The repertoire includes about 140,000 clones, over 75% of them detected once, and about 4.8% sits in the top ten. The gene calls are TRBV4-2 and TRBJ2-2; 13 nucleotides agree with TRBD2. The material sequenced was peripheral blood, taken on day 0 of AZD1222 vaccination. The receptor's source is an adult in good health. The CDR3 region has the DNA TGTGCCAGCAGCCCCCAGACTAGCGGGGGGTGGGACACCGGGGAGCTGTTTTTT. The encoded protein is CASSPQTSGGWDTGELFF.